This T cell receptor beta chain was documented in a study of PD-1 blockade in classical Hodgkin lymphoma. Whole-study results and caveats: Relapsed/refractory patients reportedly had the lowest baseline TCR diversity, below newly diagnosed patients, who were below healthy donors.

Trimming stripped 3 bases from V and 8 bases from J, with 14 bases between. The CDR3 sequence is 13 residues long. CDR1 is GTSNPN and CDR2 is SVGIG in the germline V gene (reference sequence). As to this clone: What it binds is not known.

The table came from immunoSEQ multiplex PCR; TCRdb's copy has only in-frame clones and leaves some out. The table records 110,000 or so clones, 89% of them present only once. As to time point: cycle 4 day 1 (C4D1), after 6 weeks of nivolumab. Brentuximab vedotin exposure varied, and every patient relapsed after autologous stem cell transplantation. The receptor comes from a human donor with classical Hodgkin lymphoma. The chain combines TRBV30 with TRBJ2-1; the D is unclear. The sample in question was peripheral blood mononuclear cells (PBMCs), obtained before the fourth cycle of nivolumab. CDR3 region: CAWRPPSPHEQFF. CDR3 in DNA: TGTGCCTGGAGACCCCCCTCCCCCCATGAGCAGTTCTTC.